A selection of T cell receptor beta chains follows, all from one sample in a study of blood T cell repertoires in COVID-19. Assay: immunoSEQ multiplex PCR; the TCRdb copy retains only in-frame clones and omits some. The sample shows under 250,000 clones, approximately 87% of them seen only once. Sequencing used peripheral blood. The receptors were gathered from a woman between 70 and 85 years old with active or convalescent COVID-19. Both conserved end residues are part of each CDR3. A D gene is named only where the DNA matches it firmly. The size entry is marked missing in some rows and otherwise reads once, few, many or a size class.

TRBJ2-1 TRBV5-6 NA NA CASSTPGTLYYNEQFF TGTGCCAGCAGCACCCCCGGGACACTATACTACAATGAGCAGTTCTTC
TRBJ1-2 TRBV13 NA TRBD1 CASSARDRENGYTF TGTGCCAGCAGCGCCCGGGACAGGGAGAATGGCTACACCTTC
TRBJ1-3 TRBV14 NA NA CASSRSSGNTIYF TGTGCCAGCAGCCGGAGCTCTGGAAACACCATATATTTT
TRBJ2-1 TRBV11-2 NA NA CASSRDNYNEQFF TGTGCCAGCAGCCGGGACAACTACAATGAGCAGTTCTTC
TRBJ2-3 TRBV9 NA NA CASSTLGLAGEDTQYF TGTGCCAGCAGCACCCTCGGCCTTGCCGGGGAAGATACGCAGTATTTT
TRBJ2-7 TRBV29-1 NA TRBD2 CSVEGGSGKVYKQYF TGCAGCGTTGAAGGGGGCAGCGGGAAAGTGTACAAGCAGTACTTC
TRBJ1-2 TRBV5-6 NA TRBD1 CASSLLTGGDGYTF TGTGCCAGCAGCTTGCTTACAGGGGGCGATGGCTACACCTTC
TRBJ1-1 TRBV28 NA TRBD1 CASSTGQGNTEAFF TGTGCCAGCAGCACCGGACAGGGGAACACTGAAGCTTTCTTT
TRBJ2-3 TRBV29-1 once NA CSGLSSTDTQYF TGCAGCGGGCTCTCTAGCACAGATACGCAGTATTTT
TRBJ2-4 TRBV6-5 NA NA CASSTKQGLVNIQYF TGTGCCAGCAGTACGAAACAGGGTCTTGTAAACATTCAGTACTTC
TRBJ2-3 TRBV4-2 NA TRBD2 CASSRPTSGGAFDTDTQYF TGTGCCAGCAGCCGACCGACTAGCGGGGGGGCCTTTGACACAGATACGCAGTATTTT
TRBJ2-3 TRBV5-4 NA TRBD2 CASSGGLAGGPPTDTQYF TGTGCCAGCAGCGGAGGACTAGCGGGAGGGCCCCCCACAGATACGCAGTATTTT
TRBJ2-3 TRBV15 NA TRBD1 CATSREGQVDDGTQYF TGTGCCACCAGCAGAGAGGGACAGGTCGACGACGGTACGCAGTATTTT
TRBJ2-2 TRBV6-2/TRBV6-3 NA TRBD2 CASSYVLAGTGELFF TGTGCCAGCAGTTACGTACTAGCGGGAACCGGGGAGCTGTTTTTT
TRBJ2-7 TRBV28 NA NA CASSPLTVSYEQYF TGTGCCAGCAGTCCCCTGACAGTCTCCTACGAGCAGTACTTC
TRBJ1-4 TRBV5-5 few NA CASSFLAENEKLFF TGTGCCAGCAGCTTTTTGGCTGAAAATGAAAAACTGTTTTTT
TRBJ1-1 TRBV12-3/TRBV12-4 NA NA CASSIQTVTEAFF TGTGCCAGCAGTATTCAGACAGTAACTGAAGCTTTCTTT
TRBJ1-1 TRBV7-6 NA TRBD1 CASSPRTGLEAFF TGTGCCAGCAGCCCGCGGACAGGGTTGGAAGCTTTCTTT
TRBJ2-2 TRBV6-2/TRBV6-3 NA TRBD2 CASTPAGLAGNTGELFF TGTGCCAGCACCCCCGCGGGACTAGCGGGGAACACCGGGGAGCTGTTTTTT
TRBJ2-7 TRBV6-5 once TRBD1 CASSYSPGGGYEQYF TGTGCCAGCAGTTACTCGCCAGGGGGTGGCTACGAGCAGTACTTC
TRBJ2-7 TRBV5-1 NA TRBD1 CASSPGTGDHQQYF TGCGCCAGCAGCCCCGGGACAGGAGACCATCAGCAGTACTTC
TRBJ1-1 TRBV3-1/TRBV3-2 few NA CASSQSRTEAFF TGTGCCAGCAGCCAATCGCGTACTGAAGCTTTCTTT
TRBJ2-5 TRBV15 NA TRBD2 CATRVLAGGSGDQYF TGTGCCACCAGGGTCTTGGCCGGGGGGAGCGGGGACCAGTACTTC
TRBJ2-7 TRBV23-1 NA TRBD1 CASSQPGQTTYEQYF TGCGCCAGCAGTCAACCGGGACAGACCACCTACGAGCAGTACTTC
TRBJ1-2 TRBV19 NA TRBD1 CASRSRDRWDGSGYTF TGTGCCAGTAGGTCCCGGGACAGATGGGATGGGAGTGGCTACACCTTC
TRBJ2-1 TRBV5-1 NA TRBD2 CASSTSGGYEQFF TGCGCCAGCAGCACCAGCGGGGGATATGAGCAGTTCTTC
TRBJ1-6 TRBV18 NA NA CASSPVSTGQNSPLHF TGTGCCAGCTCACCTGTCTCTACTGGACAGAATTCACCCCTCCACTTT
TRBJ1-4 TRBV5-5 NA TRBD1 CASSRRTGDEKLFF TGTGCCAGCAGCCGCCGGACAGGGGATGAAAAACTGTTTTTT
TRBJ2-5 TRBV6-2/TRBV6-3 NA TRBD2 CASSLSPHRFGGAQYF TGTGCCAGCAGTCTCAGCCCACACAGGTTTGGGGGGGCCCAGTACTTC
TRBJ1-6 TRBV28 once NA CASSLRSLLSSPLHF TGTGCCAGCAGTTTGAGAAGTTTGCTGAGTTCACCCCTCCACTTT
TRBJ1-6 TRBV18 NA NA CASSPRGSYNSPLHF TGTGCCAGCTCACCGAGAGGCTCCTATAATTCACCCCTCCACTTT
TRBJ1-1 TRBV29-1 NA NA CSVAPSTAWNTEAFF TGCAGCGTTGCCCCGTCGACAGCTTGGAACACTGAAGCTTTCTTT
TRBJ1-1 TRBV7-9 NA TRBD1 CASSLGQGVQAFF TGTGCCAGCAGCTTGGGACAGGGGGTTCAAGCTTTCTTT
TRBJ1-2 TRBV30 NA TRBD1 CAWSPKGAKRSYTF TGTGCCTGGAGTCCCAAGGGGGCGAAGAGGAGCTACACCTTC
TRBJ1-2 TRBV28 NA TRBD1 CASSPGTGGFGYTF TGTGCCAGCAGCCCCGGGACAGGGGGCTTTGGCTACACCTTC
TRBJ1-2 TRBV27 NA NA CASSRARVWGYTF TGTGCCAGCAGCCGGGCCAGGGTCTGGGGATACACCTTC
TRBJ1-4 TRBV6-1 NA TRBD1 CASSEYRDRDREKLFF TGTGCCAGCAGTGAATATAGGGACAGGGACAGAGAAAAACTGTTTTTT
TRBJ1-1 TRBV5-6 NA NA CASSFLPGNTEAFF TGTGCCAGCAGCTTTCTTCCGGGGAACACTGAAGCTTTCTTT
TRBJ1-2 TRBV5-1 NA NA CASSLAGRGGFGYTF TGCGCCAGCAGCTTGGCGGGGCGCGGGGGCTTTGGCTACACCTTC
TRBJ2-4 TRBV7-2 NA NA CASSLTPDSPKHIQYF TGTGCCAGCAGTTTAACCCCGGACTCCCCTAAACACATTCAGTACTTC
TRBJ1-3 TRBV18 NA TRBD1 CASSPAADRERNTIYF TGTGCCAGCTCACCAGCGGCGGACAGGGAACGAAACACCATATATTTT
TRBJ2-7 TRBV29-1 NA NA CSVKGEYEQYF TGCAGCGTTAAAGGAGAGTACGAGCAGTACTTC
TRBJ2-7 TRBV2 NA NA CARGGSYEQYF TGTGCCAGGGGGGGCTCCTACGAGCAGTACTTC
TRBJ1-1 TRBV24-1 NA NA CATTTEAFF TGTGCCACCACCACAGAAGCTTTCTTT
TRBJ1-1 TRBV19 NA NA CASKTGAGTEAFF TGTGCCAGTAAAACGGGTGCGGGCACTGAAGCTTTCTTT
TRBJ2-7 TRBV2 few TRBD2 CASSEGGVAGAHEQYF TGTGCCAGCAGTGAAGGAGGGGTAGCGGGAGCCCACGAGCAGTACTTC
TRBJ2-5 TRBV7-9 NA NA CASSRIQETQYF TGTGCCAGCAGCCGTATCCAAGAGACCCAGTACTTC
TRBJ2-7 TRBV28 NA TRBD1 CASRGTGLREQYF TGTGCCAGCAGGGGGACAGGGCTTAGAGAGCAGTACTTC
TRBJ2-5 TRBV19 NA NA CASSHRVVQETQYF TGTGCCAGTAGTCACAGGGTGGTCCAAGAGACCCAGTACTTC